This TCR beta chain emerged from a study of T cell repertoires in cytomegalovirus infection. Study in general: CMV infection together with matching HLA type was indicated by public TCR beta signatures. Findings and caveats of the study: CMV-specific HLA-C-restricted TCR beta clonotypes dominated the ex vivo response. The study identified carriers of CMV plus the relevant HLA from cumulative public TCR beta family frequency.

One entry per CDR3 protein results from TCRdb running MiXCR on the reads. In the table there are roughly 230,000 distinct CDR3 sequences, around 6.4% of which are singletons. As regards this clonotype: Antigen unknown.

Trimming took off 1 base at V and 6 bases at J, with 21 bases between the two ends. The CDR3 is 16 residues long. CDR1 and CDR2 from the germline V gene are SQVTM and ANQGSEA. The sequence was obtained from a human donor in good health (CMV status not recorded). Some clones in this sample may be carry-over from other donors' samples. Input material: PBMCs. The gene calls are TRBV29-1 and TRBJ1-2; possibly TRBD1 for D (5 bases). CDR3 sequence (DNA): TGCAGCGTTGAAGGGCGACCGGGAACCCTCAGGGATGGCTACACCTTC. It codes for CSVEGRPGTLRDGYTF. The complete variable domain, with remaining parts taken from reference TRBV29-1 and TRBJ1-2, reads SAVISQKPSRDICQRGTSLTIQCQVDSQVTMMFWYRQQPGQSLTLIATANQGSEATYESGFVIDKFPISRPNLTFSTLTVSNMSPEDSSIYLCSVEGRPGTLRDGYTFGSGTRLTVV.